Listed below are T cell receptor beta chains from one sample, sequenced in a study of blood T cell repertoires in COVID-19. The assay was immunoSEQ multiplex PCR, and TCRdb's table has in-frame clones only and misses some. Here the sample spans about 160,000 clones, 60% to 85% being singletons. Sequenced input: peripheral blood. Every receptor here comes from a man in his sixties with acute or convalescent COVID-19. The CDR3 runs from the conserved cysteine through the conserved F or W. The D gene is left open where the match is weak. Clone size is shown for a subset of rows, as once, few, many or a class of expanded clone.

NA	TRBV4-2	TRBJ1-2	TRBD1	CASSQDSGQGRRHGYTF	TGTGCCAGCAGCCAAGATTCAGGACAGGGAAGGCGCCATGGCTACACCTTC
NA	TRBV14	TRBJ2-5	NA	CASSPINREKKTQYF	TGTGCCAGCAGCCCAATAAACAGGGAAAAGAAGACCCAGTACTTC
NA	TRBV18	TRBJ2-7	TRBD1	CASSPGTGDSYEQYF	TGTGCCAGCTCACCGGGGACAGGGGATTCCTACGAGCAGTACTTC
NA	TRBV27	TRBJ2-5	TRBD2	CASSLSGSSGGLETQYF	TGTGCCAGCAGTTTATCGGGGTCTAGCGGGGGTTTGGAGACCCAGTACTTC
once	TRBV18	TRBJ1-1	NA	CASSQARGMNTEAFF	TGTGCCAGCTCCCAAGCCAGGGGTATGAACACTGAAGCTTTCTTT
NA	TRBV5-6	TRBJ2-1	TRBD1	CASSWGTGEYNEQFF	TGTGCCAGCAGCTGGGGGACAGGTGAATACAATGAGCAGTTCTTC
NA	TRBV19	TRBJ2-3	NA	CASSMPGGTDTQYF	TGTGCCAGTAGTATGCCCGGGGGAACAGATACGCAGTATTTT
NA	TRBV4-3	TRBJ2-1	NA	CASSQIGRNSYNEQFF	TGCGCCAGCAGCCAAATAGGGAGGAACTCCTACAATGAGCAGTTCTTC
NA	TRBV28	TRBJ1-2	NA	CASTPQAGNYGYTF	TGTGCCAGCACCCCGCAGGCAGGCAACTATGGCTACACCTTC
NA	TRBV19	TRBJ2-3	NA	CASSIGEYRSTDTQYF	TGTGCCAGTAGTATCGGGGAATACAGAAGCACAGATACGCAGTATTTT
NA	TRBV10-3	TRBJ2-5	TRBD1	CAIRDSKETQYF	TGTGCCATCCGGGACAGTAAAGAGACCCAGTACTTC
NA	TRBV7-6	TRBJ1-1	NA	CASSLESVDTEAFF	TGTGCCAGCAGCTTAGAATCGGTCGACACTGAAGCTTTCTTT
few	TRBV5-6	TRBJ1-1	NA	CASRRTEMNTEAFF	TGTGCCAGCAGGCGGACAGAAATGAACACTGAAGCTTTCTTT
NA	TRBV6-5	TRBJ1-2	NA	CASSYKTSNYGYTF	TGTGCCAGCAGTTACAAAACATCTAACTATGGCTACACCTTC
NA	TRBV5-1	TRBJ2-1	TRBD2	CASSLAGLAVDEQFF	TGCGCCAGCAGCTTGGCCGGACTAGCGGTAGATGAGCAGTTCTTC
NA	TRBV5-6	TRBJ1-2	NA	CASSFAEGYTF	TGTGCCAGCAGCTTCGCGGAAGGCTACACCTTC